These 25 T cell receptor beta chains came from one sample sequenced in a study of identifying expanded T cells in peripheral blood. The assay was immunoSEQ multiplex PCR, and TCRdb's table has in-frame clones only and misses some. This table has about 110,000 clones, more than 85% appearing once. The sequenced sample consisted of blood. The receptors shown here come from a person between 18 and 75 years old in good health.

The chain is built from TRBV7-9 and TRBJ2-5; tentative D call: TRBD1 (5 bases). The CDR3 covers 16 residues. Between the trimmed V and J ends, which lost 1 base and 1 base, there was a span of 13 bases. Germline V CDR1 and CDR2: SEHNR, FQNEAQ (reference sequence). CDR3 region: CASSLGDWGGQETQYF. The CDR3 nucleotides read TGTGCCAGCAGCTTAGGGGATTGGGGCGGCCAAGAGACCCAGTACTTC. The entire variable domain, with the rest obtained from reference TRBV7-9 and TRBJ2-5, is as follows: DTGVSQNPRHKITKRGQNVTFRCDPISEHNRLYWYRQTLGQGPEFLTYFQNEAQLEKSRLLSDRFSAERPKGSFSTLEIQRTEQGDSAMYLCASSLGDWGGQETQYFGPGTRLLVL.

The chain combines TRBV5-4 with TRBJ2-3; TRBD2 matches 9 bases. This CDR3 region has 15 residues. Trimming at V came to 5 bases and at J to 6 bases, leaving 10 bases not matched to a gene. The germline V gene has CDR1 SGHNT and CDR2 YYREEE (reference sequence). The DNA for the CDR3 is TGTGCCAGCAGACCTAGCGGGGTGGTCTCGGATACGCAGTATTTT. This translates into CASRPSGVVSDTQYF.

Concerning this clone: The same CDR3 is also encoded by other DNA sequences in this sample. The V gene is TRBV27, the J gene TRBJ1-1, with no clear D. Deletions cut 2 bases from V and 1 base from J, with 5 bases between. The CDR3 loop spans 13 amino acids. Per the germline V gene, CDR1 is MNHEY and CDR2 is SMNVEV (reference sequence). The CDR3 region has the DNA TGTGCCAGCAGTTTAGCCGGGAACACTGAAGCTTTCTTT. Its protein product is CASSLAGNTEAFF.

The chain carries TRBV30 and TRBJ2-5; tentative D call: TRBD2 (5 bases). The CDR3 runs 12 residues. Germline values: CDR1 GTSNPN, CDR2 SVGIG (reference sequence). V gave up 2 bases and J gave up 5 bases, with 9 bases separating them. CDR3 loop: CAWSPGSETQYF. DNA for the CDR3: TGTGCCTGGAGTCCGGGGTCGGAGACCCAGTACTTC.

This chain links TRBV9 with TRBJ1-4; TRBD1 matches at 8 bases. V lost 5 bases to trimming and J lost 5 bases; unmatched junction nucleotides: 5. The CDR3 runs 14 residues. CDR1 and CDR2 from the germline V gene are SGDLS and YYNGEE. The CDR3 region is CASSVRQGNEKLFF. CDR3 coding DNA: TGTGCCAGCAGTGTAAGACAGGGGAATGAAAAACTGTTTTTT.

The chain uses TRBV4-3 and TRBJ1-1; D remains ambiguous. Trimming took off 0 bases at V and 5 bases at J, with 10 bases between the two ends. This CDR3 has 14 residues. The germline V gene encodes CDR1 LGHNA and CDR2 YSLEER. CDR3 bases: TGCGCCAGCAGCCAAGAACCGCATGGGACTGAAGCTTTCTTT. Its translation is CASSQEPHGTEAFF.

The rearrangement joins TRBV6-5 to TRBJ1-4; D gene uncertain. The ends were cut back, 4 bases at V and 6 bases at J, with 12 bases in the middle. This CDR3 is 14 amino acids long. Per germline, CDR1 MNHEY and CDR2 SVGAGI. CDR3 protein: CASSFSLRYEKLFF. DNA for the CDR3: TGTGCCAGCAGTTTCAGCCTGAGATATGAAAAACTGTTTTTT.

The V and J genes are TRBV7-9 and TRBJ1-4, with D perhaps matching TRBD1 (5 bases). Germline V gene lookup returns CDR1 SEHNR and CDR2 FQNEAQ (reference sequence). V lost 5 bases and J 4 bases, leaving 11 bases between the germline ends. This CDR3 is 14 amino acids long. In nucleotides, the CDR3 is TGTGCCAGCAGCCTGACAGAGGGTAATGAAAAACTGTTTTTT. It encodes CASSLTEGNEKLFF.

This clone was detected only a few times. The chain recombines TRBV7-9 with TRBJ1-2, with D possibly TRBD1 on 5 matching bases. With 4 bases removed from V and 4 bases from J, the gap between germline ends came to 7 bases. The CDR3 totals 12 residues. Germline V CDR1 and CDR2: SEHNR, FQNEAQ (reference sequence). Written as DNA, the CDR3 is TGTGCCAGCAGCTGGGACCTCTATGGCTACACCTTC. Its protein is CASSWDLYGYTF.

V usage is TRBV18 and J usage is TRBJ1-4; D might be TRBD1 (5 bases). V dropped 2 bases and J dropped 8 bases, with 12 bases sitting between them. The germline CDR1 and CDR2 sequences are KGHSH and LQKENI. The CDR3 runs to 14 residues. The DNA for the CDR3 is TGTGCCAGCTCACCAGGACAACTAGGGGAAAAACTGTTTTTT. Its protein product is CASSPGQLGEKLFF.

This clone is a singleton in its sample. This rearrangement joins TRBV2 to TRBJ2-5, with 8 nucleotides matching TRBD1. The germline V gene encodes CDR1 SNHLY and CDR2 FYNNEI. This CDR3 has 14 amino acids. The J segment lost 5 bases and the V segment lost 7 bases, leaving 9 bases of the junction unmatched. CDR3 coding DNA: TGTGCCAGCATACGACAGGGGCGAGGGGAGACCCAGTACTTC. Protein product: CASIRQGRGETQYF.

The V gene is TRBV5-4, the J gene TRBJ2-3; D might be TRBD2 (6 bases). This CDR3 is built from 17 residues. The V gene lost 3 bases and the J gene lost 0 bases, with 17 bases spanning the gap. From germline, CDR1 is SGHNT and CDR2 YYREEE (reference sequence). CDR3 sequence reads: CASSSLLAGGSTDTQYF. For the CDR3, the DNA is TGTGCCAGCAGCTCATTGCTCGCAGGAGGGAGCACAGATACGCAGTATTTT.

As for this clone: Other DNA sequences in this sample translate to the same CDR3. The gene calls are TRBV7-9 and TRBJ2-7, with D uncertain. This CDR3 comprises 12 residues. Germline V gives CDR1 SEHNR, CDR2 FQNEAQ (reference sequence). The ends were cut back, 8 bases at V and 0 bases at J, with 8 bases in the middle. In DNA, the CDR3 is TGTGCCAGCTCGAGGAGCTCCTACGAGCAGTACTTC. Translating gives CASSRSSYEQYF.

J is TRBJ1-3 and V is TRBV2; 8 bases fit TRBD1. Trimming cost V 3 bases and J 1 base; bases outside gene matches: 8. The CDR3 contains 17 residues. CDR1 and CDR2 from the germline V gene are SNHLY and FYNNEI. CDR3 DNA: TGTGCCAGCAGTGAGGACAGGGTAATTTGGTCTGGAAACACCATATATTTT. This gives the protein CASSEDRVIWSGNTIYF. Full variable domain (outside the CDR3, taken from reference TRBV2 and TRBJ1-3): EPEVTQTPSHQVTQMGQEVILRCVPISNHLYFYWYRQILGQKVEFLVSFYNNEISEKSEIFDDQFSVERPDGSNFTLKIRSTKLEDSAMYFCASSEDRVIWSGNTIYFGEGSWLTVV.

The V and J genes are TRBV5-6 and TRBJ1-2, with D perhaps matching TRBD1 (6 bases). The V and J ends lost 5 bases and 2 bases respectively, with 22 bases between them. The CDR3 extends over 17 amino acids. Germline CDR1 SGHDT, CDR2 YYEEEE. CDR3 DNA: TGTGCCAGCAGGCGGAACACCAGGGGAGCCTCAAACTATGGCTACACCTTC. This codes for CASRRNTRGASNYGYTF.

The chain carries TRBV4-1 and TRBJ1-2, with TRBD1 matching over 9 bases. Looked up from germline, CDR1 is MGHRA and CDR2 is YSYEKL. This CDR3 comprises 16 residues. J lost 5 bases, V lost 2 bases, and 9 bases had no gene match. The CDR3 DNA follows: TGCGCCAGCAGCCAATATCTAGGACAGGGGCTATATGGCTACACCTTC. Translating it yields CASSQYLGQGLYGYTF.

The chain combines TRBV7-2 with TRBJ1-1, with 7 bases identical to TRBD1. The CDR3 length is 14 residues. The ends lost 2 bases at V and 4 bases at J; junction bases unmatched: 4. Germline V lookup: CDR1 SGHTA, CDR2 FQGNSA. The CDR3 DNA follows: TGTGCCAGCAGCTTACAGGGGGACCGCACTGAAGCTTTCTTT. This sequence encodes CASSLQGDRTEAFF.

The V gene is TRBV7-6, the J gene TRBJ2-3; possible D gene TRBD2, 7 bases. The CDR3 runs to 14 residues. V shed 5 bases and J shed 5 bases, with 14 bases lying between them. CDR1 is SGHVS, CDR2 FNYEAQ, per germline. Here the CDR3 DNA reads TGTGCCAGCAGCCCCGGGGGGCACGGAGATACGCAGTATTTT. Its protein product is CASSPGGHGDTQYF.

The V call is TRBV19, the J call TRBJ2-1, with D perhaps matching TRBD1 or TRBD2 (5 bases each). V lost 10 bases and J lost 10, with 14 bases in between. The CDR3 runs 11 residues. Germline values: CDR1 LNHDA, CDR2 SQIVND (reference sequence). The CDR3 loop is CATGPGREQFF. In DNA, the CDR3 is TGTGCCACCGGACCGGGACGGGAGCAGTTCTTC.

The gene calls are TRBV4-1 and TRBJ2-3; no clear D gene. The germline V gene has CDR1 MGHRA and CDR2 YSYEKL. Trimming stripped 1 base from V and 4 bases from J, with 9 bases between. The CDR3 has 14 amino acids. The CDR3, as DNA: TGCGCCAGCAGCCAAGCCACCTACCCAGATACGCAGTATTTT. Translation: CASSQATYPDTQYF.

The chain employs TRBV5-1 and TRBJ2-7, with D hard to call. Germline assignment: CDR1 SGHRS and CDR2 YFSETQ. V was trimmed by 2 bases and J by 3 bases, leaving 9 bases between them. The CDR3 contains 13 residues. CDR3 coding DNA: TGCGCCAGCAGCTTAAGTTCCCTCTACGAGCAGTACTTC. This encodes CASSLSSLYEQYF.

V and J are TRBV5-4 and TRBJ2-3; maybe TRBD1 (6 bases). The V end was cut by 4 bases, the J end by 2 bases, with 17 bases between. This CDR3 contains 16 residues. Germline CDR1 is SGHNT and CDR2 is YYREEE (reference sequence). CDR3 DNA sequence: TGTGCCAGCAGCCAAAGTCTGGGGGCCCCCACAGATACGCAGTATTTT. It codes for CASSQSLGAPTDTQYF.

The chain carries TRBV13 and TRBJ1-1; 8 bases line up with TRBD1. Per germline, CDR1 PRHDT and CDR2 FYEKMQ (reference sequence). Trimming removed 5 bases from V and 6 bases from J; junction bases left unmatched: 5. The CDR3 is made up of 13 amino acids. The CDR3 spells CASSQDRGPEAFF. For the CDR3, the DNA is TGTGCCAGCAGCCAAGACAGGGGTCCTGAAGCTTTCTTT.

The chain couples TRBV7-2 to TRBJ2-1, with D unresolved. Trimming took off 2 bases at V and 2 bases at J, with 13 bases between the two ends. CDR3 length: 16 residues. Germline lookup yields CDR1 SGHTA and CDR2 FQGNSA. The CDR3 loop is CASSLQGLRAYNEQFF. CDR3 DNA sequence: TGTGCCAGCAGCTTACAAGGGCTTAGGGCCTACAATGAGCAGTTCTTC. Full variable domain (rest looked up from reference TRBV7-2 and TRBJ2-1): GAGVSQSPSNKVTEKGKDVELRCDPISGHTALYWYRQSLGQGLEFLIYFQGNSAPDKSGLPSDRFSAERTGGSVSTLTIQRTQQEDSAVYLCASSLQGLRAYNEQFFGPGTRLTVL.

In its sample, this clone was seen a few times. The chain joins TRBV2 to TRBJ1-2; 8 bases are a match to TRBD1. The CDR3 extends over 11 amino acids. Per the germline V gene, CDR1 is SNHLY and CDR2 is FYNNEI. Trimming at V came to 9 bases and at J to 8 bases, leaving 5 bases not matched to a gene. CDR3 sequence: CARGQGWGYTF. CDR3 in DNA: TGTGCCAGAGGACAGGGCTGGGGCTACACCTTC.